A single sample gave rise to the 29 T cell receptor beta chains below, sequenced in a study of cytomegalovirus exposure and HLA in healthy donors. The PCR contained 60 Vbeta and 13 Jbeta primers. Produced via immunoSEQ multiplex PCR; TCRdb's table is partial and in-frame only. This table holds around 80,000 clones, 70% to 80% found once. The sample taken for sequencing was PBMCs. The origin of the receptors is a middle-aged man in good health and CMV-seropositive.

V usage is TRBV7-9 and J usage is TRBJ2-1, with 8 positions matching TRBD2. V was clipped by 1 base and J by 9 bases; unmatched bases: 8. This CDR3 region has 15 residues. CDR1 SEHNR and CDR2 FQNEAQ come from the germline V gene (reference sequence). The CDR3 nucleotides are TGTGCCAGCAGCTTAGGAAGTAGCGGGGTTAGTGAGCAGTTCTTC. This gives the protein CASSLGSSGVSEQFF.

This clone appeared a single time. The chain links TRBV4-3 to TRBJ1-2; D is possibly TRBD1 (6 bases). The length of the CDR3 is 14 residues. Germline loops: CDR1 LGHNA, CDR2 YSLEER. The V gene lost 0 bases and the J gene lost 5 bases, with 10 bases spanning the gap. The CDR3 is CASSQDMGAYGYTF. The DNA of the CDR3 is TGCGCCAGCAGCCAAGATATGGGGGCGTATGGCTACACCTTC.

The V gene is TRBV27, the J gene TRBJ2-5; 13 nucleotides align to TRBD2. The V segment lost 7 bases and the J segment 4 bases; nucleotides outside the gene matches: 6. The length of the CDR3 is 15 residues. Germline V gene sequence: CDR1 MNHEY, CDR2 SMNVEV (reference sequence). The CDR3 region has the DNA TGTGCCAGCACCCGACTAGCGGGAGGCTTAGAGACCCAGTACTTC. Translated: CASTRLAGGLETQYF.

The table lists this clone with a few counts. CDR3 region: CASSLALGQGKQYF. The CDR3 nucleotides read TGTGCCAGCAGCTTAGCGTTGGGACAGGGAAAGCAGTACTTC. The gene calls are TRBV7-9 and TRBJ2-7; 9 bases align to TRBD1. V lost 0 bases to trimming and J lost 8 bases; unmatched junction nucleotides: 5. CDR3 size: 14 residues. The germline CDR1 and CDR2 sequences are SEHNR and FQNEAQ (reference sequence).

The CDR3 coding sequence is TGTGCCAGCAGCTTAGGGTGGGGCCCTAACTACGAGCAGTACTTC. This encodes CASSLGWGPNYEQYF. The V gene is TRBV7-3, the J gene TRBJ2-7; weak D call: TRBD1 (5 bases). Trimming cost V 2 bases and J 3 bases, with 14 bases left between them. From germline, CDR1 is SGHTA and CDR2 FQGTGA. The CDR3 spans 15 residues.

This chain joins TRBV6-5 and TRBJ2-4, with D maybe TRBD2 (5 bases). This CDR3 is 13 amino acids long. The ends were cut back, 5 bases at V and 5 bases at J, with 10 bases in the middle. The germline V gene has CDR1 MNHEY and CDR2 SVGAGI. The CDR3 sequence is CASSETGENIQYF. In DNA form, the CDR3 reads TGTGCCAGCAGTGAAACCGGGGAAAACATTCAGTACTTC.

The CDR3 sequence: CAISDRSGSNEQFF. The CDR3 DNA reads as TGTGCCATCAGTGATAGGAGCGGGAGCAATGAGCAGTTCTTC. The chain links TRBV10-3 to TRBJ2-1, with 8 bases lining up with TRBD2. V trimming: 3 bases; J trimming: 6 bases; junction bases outside the gene matches: 4. There are 14 residues in the CDR3. The germline V gene has CDR1 ENHRY and CDR2 SYGVKD.

This sequence joins TRBV5-8 and TRBJ1-1, with TRBD1 as a possible D gene (6 bases). V gave up 4 bases and J gave up 5 bases, with 15 bases separating them. Germline V gene sequence: CDR1 SGHTS, CDR2 YDEGEE. The CDR3 is 14 amino acids. CDR3 nucleotide sequence: TGTGCCAGCAGCAGGGGGACGGGCCGAACTGAAGCTTTCTTT. This codes for CASSRGTGRTEAFF. The full variable domain, in which reference TRBV5-8 and TRBJ1-1 provide the parts outside the CDR3, is EAGVTQSPTHLIKTRGQQATLRCSPISGHTSVYWYQQALGLGLQFLLWYDEGEERNRGNFPPRFSGRQFPNYSSELNVNALELEDSALYLCASSRGTGRTEAFFGQGTRLTVV.

The chain is built from TRBV27 and TRBJ2-7; a weak D match, TRBD1 (5 bases). V was clipped by 5 bases and J by 2 bases, with 16 bases between them. There are 15 residues in the CDR3. Germline CDR1 reads MNHEY; CDR2 reads SMNVEV (reference sequence). The CDR3: CASSGPLKGAYEQYF. The DNA for the CDR3 is TGTGCCAGCAGTGGGCCCCTAAAAGGGGCCTACGAGCAGTACTTC.

The chain employs TRBV19 and TRBJ2-1; 8 nucleotides match TRBD2. J was trimmed by 3 bases and V by 3 bases; bases with no gene match: 7. CDR3 length: 16 amino acids. Germline CDR1 and CDR2: LNHDA and SQIVND (reference sequence). The CDR3 region is CASSMDGLAGYNEQFF. The CDR3 DNA reads TGTGCCAGTAGTATGGATGGCCTAGCGGGCTACAATGAGCAGTTCTTC.

The rearrangement uses TRBV7-2 and TRBJ1-2, with 10 bases that match TRBD1. CDR3 size: 14 residues. V shed 4 bases and J 8 bases; nucleotides not matched to a gene: 7. Germline values: CDR1 SGHTA, CDR2 FQGNSA. The CDR3 sequence: CASSSPTGGRGYTF. In DNA, the CDR3 is TGTGCCAGCAGCTCGCCGACAGGGGGCCGGGGCTACACCTTC.

CDR3 residues: CASSLGQEKLFF. The CDR3 coding sequence is TGTGCCAGCAGCTTAGGGCAGGAAAAACTGTTTTTT. The genes are TRBV7-6 and TRBJ1-4; D is undetermined. Germline values: CDR1 SGHVS, CDR2 FNYEAQ. V was clipped by 1 base and J by 8 bases, with 5 bases between them. This CDR3 has 12 residues.

The table lists this clone with a few counts. The V call is TRBV18, the J call TRBJ1-2; 10 bases fit TRBD1. The J segment lost 6 bases and the V segment lost 5 bases, leaving 12 bases of the junction unmatched. Germline V lookup: CDR1 KGHSH, CDR2 LQKENI. This CDR3 comprises 16 residues. The CDR3 bases are TGTGCCAGCTCAGACTACCGGGACAGGGGAGAGGATGGCTACACCTTC. Translated: CASSDYRDRGEDGYTF.

The CDR3 DNA reads as TGTGCCAGCGGACAGCTCTCTGGAAACACCATATATTTT. It translates to CASGQLSGNTIYF. This chain joins TRBV2 and TRBJ1-3; perhaps TRBD1 as D (6 bases). The V and J ends lost 8 bases and 0 bases respectively, with 8 bases between them. CDR3 length: 13 residues. Germline CDR1 is SNHLY and CDR2 is FYNNEI.

V is TRBV18 and J is TRBJ2-2; 8 bases line up with TRBD2. The J segment lost 0 bases and the V segment lost 3 bases, leaving 0 bases of the junction unmatched. Looked up from germline, CDR1 is KGHSH and CDR2 is LQKENI. This CDR3 region has 15 residues. The CDR3 region is CASSPGLANTGELFF. As DNA, the CDR3 is TGTGCCAGCTCACCGGGACTAGCGAACACCGGGGAGCTGTTTTTT.

V gene TRBV27 combines with J gene TRBJ1-1; 9 nucleotides align to TRBD1. This CDR3 spans 15 amino acids. Germline CDR1 and CDR2: MNHEY and SMNVEV (reference sequence). Trimming removed 2 bases from V and 3 bases from J; junction bases left unmatched: 4. CDR3 sequence reads: CASSLGGQGYTEAFF. DNA of the CDR3: TGTGCCAGCAGTTTAGGGGGACAGGGCTACACTGAAGCTTTCTTT.

The V call is TRBV2, the J call TRBJ2-7; 11 nucleotides align to TRBD2. Germline CDR1 is SNHLY and CDR2 is FYNNEI. The CDR3 is 16 amino acids. V was pared by 5 bases and J by 3 bases, with 9 bases of the junction left unmatched. The CDR3 here is CASSLILAGDGYEQYF. The CDR3, as DNA: TGTGCCAGCAGTTTGATACTAGCGGGGGATGGCTACGAGCAGTACTTC.

The chain couples TRBV15 to TRBJ2-5, with a weak D call TRBD1 (5 bases). Germline V gene data show CDR1 as LNHNV and CDR2 as YYDKDF (reference sequence). The CDR3 has 15 amino acids. V dropped 0 bases and J dropped 1 base, with 9 bases sitting between them. CDR3 sequence: CATSRDSRAQETQYF. Written as DNA, the CDR3 is TGTGCCACCAGCAGAGATTCCAGGGCCCAAGAGACCCAGTACTTC.

The CDR3 loop is CASSSQGRPYEQYF. The CDR3 DNA reads TGTGCCAGCAGTAGTCAGGGGCGACCCTACGAGCAGTACTTC. The chain links TRBV2 to TRBJ2-7; the D gene is possibly TRBD1 (6 bases). The V end lost 5 bases, the J end lost 2 bases, and 13 bases lay between the germline ends. In germline, CDR1 is SNHLY, CDR2 FYNNEI. The CDR3 is 14 residues long.

The CDR3 region is CASSPGTSGGHEQFF. CDR3 bases: TGTGCCAGCAGCCCGGGGACTAGCGGGGGGCATGAGCAGTTCTTC. This chain connects TRBV5-4 to TRBJ2-1, with TRBD2 matching over 15 bases. J was trimmed by 8 bases and V by 4 bases; bases with no gene match: 4. Germline V gene lookup returns CDR1 SGHNT and CDR2 YYREEE (reference sequence). This CDR3 spans 15 amino acids. Combining the CDR3 with reference TRBV5-4 and TRBJ2-1 gives the whole variable domain ETGVTQSPTHLIKTRGQQVTLRCSSQSGHNTVSWYQQALGQGPQFIFQYYREEENGRGNFPPRFSGLQFPNYSSELNVNALELDDSALYLCASSPGTSGGHEQFFGPGTRLTVL.

This clone has a single count. The V gene is TRBV6-8, the J gene TRBJ2-7; 9 nucleotides align to TRBD1. V lost 6 bases and J lost 1; bases outside the gene matches: 4. Germline V lookup: CDR1 MNHGY, CDR2 SAAAGT. The CDR3 is made up of 14 amino acids. CDR3 sequence: CASSGQGMSYEQYF. CDR3 sequence (DNA): TGTGCCAGCAGCGGACAGGGGATGTCCTACGAGCAGTACTTC.

V gene TRBV19 combines with J gene TRBJ2-1; D might be TRBD1 (6 bases). Per the germline V gene, CDR1 is LNHDA and CDR2 is SQIVND (reference sequence). Trimming cost V 2 bases and J 6 bases, with 17 bases left between them. The CDR3 spans 16 residues. The CDR3 loop is CASSIPTGDIPNEQFF. In nucleotides, the CDR3 is TGTGCCAGTAGTATACCGACAGGAGACATACCCAATGAGCAGTTCTTC.

The V call is TRBV30, the J call TRBJ1-1; no definite D call. Per the germline V gene, CDR1 is GTSNPN and CDR2 is SVGIG (reference sequence). The length of the CDR3 is 11 residues. In nucleotides, the CDR3 is TGTGCTTTCCGGGGTTTGGAGGAAGCTTTCTTT. Translation: CAFRGLEEAFF. Drawing the rest from reference TRBV30 and TRBJ1-1, the complete variable domain is SQTIHQWPATLVQPVGSPLSLECTVEGTSNPNLYWYRQAAGRGLQLLFYSVGIGQISSEVPQNLSASRPQDRQFILSSKKLLLSDSGFYLCAFRGLEEAFFGQGTRLTVV.

This chain joins TRBV5-1 and TRBJ1-2; D remains unclear. From germline, CDR1 is SGHRS and CDR2 YFSETQ. CDR3 length equals 12 residues. V lost 4 bases, J lost 4 bases, and 8 bases lay in between. DNA of the CDR3: TGCGCCAGCAGCCCCGACACCTATGGCTACACCTTC. Its protein product is CASSPDTYGYTF.

The chain couples TRBV5-6 to TRBJ1-5; D unresolved. The CDR3 loop spans 15 amino acids. V gave up 4 bases and J gave up 0 bases, with 11 bases separating them. The V gene's germline CDR1 is SGHDT and CDR2 YYEEEE. The CDR3, as DNA: TGTGCCAGCAGCCCCCGGTCCCCTAGCAATCAGCCCCAGCATTTT. Amino acids: CASSPRSPSNQPQHF.

This chain joins TRBV7-3 and TRBJ2-7; possibly TRBD1 for D (6 bases). The CDR3 is 16 residues long. Germline loops: CDR1 SGHTA, CDR2 FQGTGA. Trimming removed 5 bases at V and 0 bases at J, with 17 bases between. The CDR3 DNA reads TGTGCCAGCAGCGCCGCCGGGACACGGTACTCCTACGAGCAGTACTTC. Translation: CASSAAGTRYSYEQYF. Variable domain in full (rest from reference TRBV7-3 and TRBJ2-7): GAGVSQTPSNKVTEKGKYVELRCDPISGHTALYWYRQSLGQGPEFLIYFQGTGAADDSGLPNDRFFAVRPEGSVSTLKIQRTERGDSAVYLCASSAAGTRYSYEQYFGPGTRLTVT.

The chain recombines TRBV2 with TRBJ2-1, with 7 bases aligning to TRBD1. This CDR3 contains 12 residues. J was trimmed by 7 bases and V by 3 bases; bases with no gene match: 0. Germline assignment: CDR1 SNHLY and CDR2 FYNNEI. CDR3 in DNA: TGTGCCAGCAGTGAGGACAGGAATGAGCAGTTCTTC. This codes for CASSEDRNEQFF.

V is TRBV28 and J is TRBJ2-3, with a possible D match to TRBD2 (6 bases). Per germline, CDR1 MDHEN and CDR2 SYDVKM. This CDR3 is 15 amino acids long. Trimming took 2 bases from V and 4 from J, leaving 13 bases between them. In DNA form, the CDR3 reads TGTGCCAGCAGTTTACCGGGAGAAGGGGCAGATACGCAGTATTTT. It encodes CASSLPGEGADTQYF.

This clone came up a few times. As DNA, the CDR3 is TGTGCCAGCACCAACTCGGGGGGGATCTATGGCTACACCTTC. This translates into CASTNSGGIYGYTF. J is TRBJ1-2 and V is TRBV6-5; D is perhaps TRBD1 (5 bases). The CDR3 covers 14 residues. Per the germline V gene, CDR1 is MNHEY and CDR2 is SVGAGI. Trimming took off 7 bases at V and 4 bases at J, with 16 bases between the two ends.